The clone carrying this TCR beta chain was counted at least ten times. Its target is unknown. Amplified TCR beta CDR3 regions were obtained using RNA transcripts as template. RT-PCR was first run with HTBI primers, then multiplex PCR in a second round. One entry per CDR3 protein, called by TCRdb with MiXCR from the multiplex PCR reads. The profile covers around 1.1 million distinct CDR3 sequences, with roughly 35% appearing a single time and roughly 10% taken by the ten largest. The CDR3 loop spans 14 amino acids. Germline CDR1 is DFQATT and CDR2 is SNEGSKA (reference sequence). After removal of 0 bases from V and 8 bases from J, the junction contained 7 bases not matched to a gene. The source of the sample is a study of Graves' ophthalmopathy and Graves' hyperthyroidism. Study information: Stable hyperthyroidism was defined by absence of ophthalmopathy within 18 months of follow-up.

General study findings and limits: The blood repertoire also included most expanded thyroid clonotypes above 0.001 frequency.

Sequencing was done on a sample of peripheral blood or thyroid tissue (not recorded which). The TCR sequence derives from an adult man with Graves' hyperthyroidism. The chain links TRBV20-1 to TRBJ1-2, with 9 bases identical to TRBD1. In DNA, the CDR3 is TGCAGTGCTAGAGATCCTAGGACAGGGGTCGGCTACACCTTC. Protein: CSARDPRTGVGYTF.